This is a list of T cell receptor beta chains from one sample in a study of long-term antiretroviral therapy in people with HIV. Sequencing was performed with immunoSEQ multiplex PCR; in TCRdb, only in-frame clones are kept and a portion is missing. The sample has 35,000 or so clones; 80% to 90% are singletons. Sequenced material: unsorted PBMCs, taken 2.2 years after starting antiretroviral therapy. The receptors were gathered from a man in his late teens or twenties with HIV. CDR3s include the opening cysteine and the closing phenylalanine or tryptophan. A D gene is named only where the DNA matches it firmly. Clone sizes are given selectively: once, few, many, or a class where the clone is expanded.

d_call: -
j_call: TRBJ1-5
clone_size: -
v_call: TRBV10-3
cdr3_aa: CAIGPPNRDQPQHF
cdr3_nt: TGTGCCATCGGACCCCCGAACAGGGATCAGCCCCAGCATTTT

d_call: -
j_call: TRBJ1-2
clone_size: -
v_call: TRBV9
cdr3_aa: CASSVDRTAVRGYTF
cdr3_nt: TGTGCCAGCAGCGTAGACAGGACCGCAGTAAGGGGCTACACCTTC

d_call: -
j_call: TRBJ2-7
clone_size: few
v_call: TRBV11-2
cdr3_aa: CASSSEDGPYEQYF
cdr3_nt: TGTGCCAGCAGCTCCGAGGACGGCCCCTACGAGCAGTACTTC

d_call: -
j_call: TRBJ2-7
clone_size: -
v_call: TRBV6-5
cdr3_aa: CASSYSQGINEQYF
cdr3_nt: TGTGCCAGCAGTTATAGCCAGGGAATAAACGAGCAGTACTTC

d_call: -
j_call: TRBJ2-3
clone_size: -
v_call: TRBV6-5
cdr3_aa: CASKTQGYSTDTQYF
cdr3_nt: TGTGCCAGCAAAACACAGGGTTATAGTACAGATACGCAGTATTTT

d_call: TRBD2
j_call: TRBJ2-7
clone_size: -
v_call: TRBV5-4
cdr3_aa: CASSLYSGREQYF
cdr3_nt: TGTGCCAGCAGCTTGTATAGCGGGAGAGAGCAGTACTTC

d_call: -
j_call: TRBJ1-4
clone_size: -
v_call: TRBV4-2
cdr3_aa: CASSQTRGRGEKLFF
cdr3_nt: TGTGCCAGCAGCCAGACACGGGGTAGGGGTGAAAAACTGTTTTTT

d_call: -
j_call: TRBJ2-7
clone_size: -
v_call: TRBV5-6
cdr3_aa: CASSLWDEQYF
cdr3_nt: TGTGCCAGCAGCTTGTGGGACGAGCAGTACTTC

d_call: TRBD2
j_call: TRBJ2-5
clone_size: -
v_call: TRBV12-5
cdr3_aa: CASGRGEGETQYF
cdr3_nt: TGTGCTAGTGGTCGGGGGGAAGGGGAGACCCAGTACTTC

d_call: TRBD2
j_call: TRBJ2-3
clone_size: -
v_call: TRBV18
cdr3_aa: CASSQLTGGADTQYF
cdr3_nt: TGTGCCAGCTCACAACTGACGGGAGGGGCAGATACGCAGTATTTT

d_call: -
j_call: TRBJ2-1
clone_size: -
v_call: TRBV11-2
cdr3_aa: CASSFVLSSYNEQFF
cdr3_nt: TGTGCCAGCAGCTTCGTATTAAGCTCCTACAATGAGCAGTTCTTC

d_call: -
j_call: TRBJ2-4
clone_size: -
v_call: TRBV5-4
cdr3_aa: CASSLGGAKNIQYF
cdr3_nt: TGTGCCAGCAGCTTGGGGGGGGCCAAAAACATTCAGTACTTC

d_call: -
j_call: TRBJ2-5
clone_size: -
v_call: TRBV2
cdr3_aa: CASRKDTSQETQYF
cdr3_nt: TGTGCCAGCAGAAAAGACACTTCCCAAGAGACCCAGTACTTC

d_call: -
j_call: TRBJ1-1
clone_size: once
v_call: TRBV7-9
cdr3_aa: CASSLGGYEAFF
cdr3_nt: TGTGCCAGCAGCTTAGGAGGTTATGAAGCTTTCTTT

d_call: TRBD2
j_call: TRBJ2-7
clone_size: -
v_call: TRBV7-8
cdr3_aa: CASSLKMGRLAGGVYEQYF
cdr3_nt: TGTGCCAGCAGCTTAAAGATGGGGAGACTAGCGGGGGGCGTCTACGAGCAGTACTTC

d_call: -
j_call: TRBJ2-5
clone_size: -
v_call: TRBV19
cdr3_aa: CASSITGGRETQYF
cdr3_nt: TGTGCCAGTAGTATAACCGGGGGGCGAGAGACCCAGTACTTC

d_call: TRBD2
j_call: TRBJ2-7
clone_size: -
v_call: TRBV28
cdr3_aa: CASSPRLAIPLEQYF
cdr3_nt: TGTGCCAGCAGCCCACGACTAGCGATCCCCCTCGAGCAGTACTTC

d_call: TRBD2
j_call: TRBJ2-1
clone_size: -
v_call: TRBV4-1
cdr3_aa: CASSQGRLAGGYNEQFF
cdr3_nt: TGCGCCAGCAGCCAAGGCCGACTAGCGGGGGGCTACAATGAGCAGTTCTTC

d_call: -
j_call: TRBJ2-1
clone_size: -
v_call: TRBV18
cdr3_aa: CASSPSFGRGRLEQFF
cdr3_nt: TGTGCCAGCTCACCCTCTTTTGGGCGGGGAAGGCTTGAGCAGTTCTTC

d_call: -
j_call: TRBJ2-2
clone_size: medium-sized
v_call: TRBV6-5
cdr3_aa: CASKRDANTGELFF
cdr3_nt: TGTGCCAGCAAAAGGGACGCGAACACCGGGGAGCTGTTTTTT

d_call: -
j_call: TRBJ2-5
clone_size: -
v_call: TRBV18
cdr3_aa: CASSAASRTSGTQYF
cdr3_nt: TGTGCCAGCTCTGCGGCTAGCCGAACCTCGGGGACCCAGTACTTC

d_call: -
j_call: TRBJ2-3
clone_size: -
v_call: TRBV11-3
cdr3_aa: CASSSSGANTQYF
cdr3_nt: TGTGCCAGCAGCTCCTCAGGGGCAAATACGCAGTATTTT

d_call: -
j_call: TRBJ1-2
clone_size: -
v_call: TRBV5-6
cdr3_aa: CASSLSPRNGYTF
cdr3_nt: TGTGCCAGCAGCTTGTCCCCCAGGAATGGCTACACCTTC

d_call: -
j_call: TRBJ1-5
clone_size: -
v_call: TRBV28
cdr3_aa: CASSRDIHQPQHF
cdr3_nt: TGTGCCAGCAGTCGGGACATACATCAGCCCCAGCATTTT

d_call: -
j_call: TRBJ1-3
clone_size: -
v_call: TRBV7-3
cdr3_aa: CASSPSPRGNTIYF
cdr3_nt: TGTGCCAGCAGCCCCTCCCCGAGGGGAAACACCATATATTTT

d_call: -
j_call: TRBJ1-1
clone_size: -
v_call: TRBV29-1
cdr3_aa: CSVEPGGGTEAFF
cdr3_nt: TGCAGCGTTGAACCGGGCGGGGGCACTGAAGCTTTCTTT